This TCR beta chain came from a study of T cells after yellow fever vaccination. This clonotype was seen at least ten times. V was trimmed by 3 bases and J by 4 bases, leaving 7 bases between them. This CDR3 has 13 residues. TCRdb ran MiXCR on the 5' RACE reads and lists one entry per CDR3 protein. Here the sample spans nearly 45,000 distinct CDR3 sequences, 6.8% being singletons. The specimen was CD8+ T cells not binding an NS4B(214-222) dextramer, sorted from PBMCs, collected 45 days after the yellow fever booster vaccination. The chain has TRBV12-3 or TRBV12-4 and TRBJ1-3; no clear D gene. This receptor was identified in a man aged 30 to 39 who received the YFV17D yellow fever vaccine. For the CDR3, the DNA is TGTGCCAGCAGTTTTACATACGGAAACACCATATATTTT. This translates into CASSFTYGNTIYF.